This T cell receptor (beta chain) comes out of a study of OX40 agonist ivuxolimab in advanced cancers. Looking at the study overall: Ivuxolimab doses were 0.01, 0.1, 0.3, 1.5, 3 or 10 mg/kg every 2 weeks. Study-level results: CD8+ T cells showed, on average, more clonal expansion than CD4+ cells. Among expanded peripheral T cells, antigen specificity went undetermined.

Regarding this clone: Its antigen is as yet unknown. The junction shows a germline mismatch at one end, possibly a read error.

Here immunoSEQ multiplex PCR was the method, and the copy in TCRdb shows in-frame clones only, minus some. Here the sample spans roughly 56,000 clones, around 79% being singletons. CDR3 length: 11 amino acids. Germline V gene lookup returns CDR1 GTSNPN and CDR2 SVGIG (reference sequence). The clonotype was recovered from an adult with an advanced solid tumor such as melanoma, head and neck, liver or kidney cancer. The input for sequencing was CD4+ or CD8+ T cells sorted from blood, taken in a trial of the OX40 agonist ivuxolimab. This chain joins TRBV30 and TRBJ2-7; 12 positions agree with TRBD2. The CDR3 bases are TGTGCCTGGAGAAAAAGACTAGCGGGGGACTTC. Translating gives CAWRKRLAGDF. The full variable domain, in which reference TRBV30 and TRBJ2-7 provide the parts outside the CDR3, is SQTIHQWPATLVQPVGSPLSLECTVEGTSNPNLYWYRQAAGRGLQLLFYSVGIGQISSEVPQNLSASRPQDRQFILSSKKLLLSDSGFYLCAWRKRLAGDFGPGTRLTVT.